The present T cell receptor (beta chain) was sequenced within a study of T cells in Graves' hyperthyroidism and ophthalmopathy. Study observations and caveats: Most clonotypes expanded in the thyroid (above 0.001) were also present in blood.

The V and J ends lost 4 bases and 3 bases respectively, with 17 bases between them. This CDR3 is 15 amino acids long. CDR1 and CDR2 (germline): SQVTM, ANQGSEA. The study excluded patients with uncontrolled infection, other autoimmune disease, pregnancy or lactation. Clinical symptoms, serum thyroxine, TRAb, thyroid ultrasound and orbital computed tomography established diagnosis. TCR beta CDR3 regions were amplified from RNA transcripts. The HTBI primer set drove a first-round RT-PCR of the TCR CDR3. TCRdb passed the multiplex PCR reads through MiXCR, listing each CDR3 protein once. Of more than 500,000 distinct CDR3 sequences in the sample, under 20% were seen once. This clonotype has more than one count but fewer than ten. As yet, its antigen is unknown.

Sequencing input: blood. This receptor was obtained from a woman younger than 45 with Graves' hyperthyroidism. The J gene is TRBJ2-3, the V gene TRBV29-1; tentative D call: TRBD2 (6 bases). The DNA for the CDR3 is TGCAGCGTTGTCGGCGGGGCGTGGGGAACAGATACGCAGTATTTT. It yields the protein CSVVGGAWGTDTQYF.